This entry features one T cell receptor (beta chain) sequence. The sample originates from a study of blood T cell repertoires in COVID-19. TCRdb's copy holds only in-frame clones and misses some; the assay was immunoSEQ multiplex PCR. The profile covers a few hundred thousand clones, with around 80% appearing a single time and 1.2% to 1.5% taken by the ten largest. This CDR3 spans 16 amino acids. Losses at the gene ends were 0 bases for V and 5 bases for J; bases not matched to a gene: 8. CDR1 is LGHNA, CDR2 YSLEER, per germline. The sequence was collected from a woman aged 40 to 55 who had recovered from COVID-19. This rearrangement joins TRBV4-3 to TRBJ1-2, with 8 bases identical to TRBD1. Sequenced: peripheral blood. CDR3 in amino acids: CASSQDHTGTGYGYTF. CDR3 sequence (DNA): TGCGCCAGCAGCCAAGACCATACCGGGACAGGATATGGCTACACCTTC.